The source of this T cell receptor (beta chain) is a study of OX40 agonist ivuxolimab in advanced cancers. As for the study more broadly: Ivuxolimab was an agonistic, fully human IgG2 monoclonal antibody directed against OX40 (CD134), a costimulatory receptor. Intravenous ivuxolimab was administered to patients every 2 weeks at six dose levels: 0.01, 0.1, 0.3, 1.5, 3 and 10 mg/kg. Of the approximately 50 dose-escalation patients, hepatocellular carcinoma was present in approximately 20, melanoma in around 15, renal cell carcinoma in 9 and head and neck cancer in 9. A male proportion of approximately 83% and a mean age of about 60 years, ranging from about 23 to 79, were recorded for the dose-escalation cohort. Patients were allowed to have had prior anti-PD-1, anti-PD-L1 or anti-CTLA-4 therapy, and approximately 39% of the dose-escalation patients had been treated with checkpoint inhibitors. Partial responses occurred in three dose-escalation patients, of whom one had hepatocellular carcinoma and two had cutaneous melanoma. The point of sequencing TCRbeta in the periphery was to test whether ivuxolimab changed TCR sequence diversity and drove clonal T-cell expansion. The paper covers the monotherapy dose-escalation part of the phase I ivuxolimab trial, which included N of about 50 patients.

For CDR1 and CDR2, the germline V gene lists SGHNT and YENEEA. The CDR3 has 14 amino acids, counting the end cysteine and phenylalanine. Of the read, only the CDR3 DNA is kept; its 42 bases are in frame from base 1. At the junction V is shortened by 5 bases and J by 3 bases, with 14 bases in between. Patients with autoimmune disease history or receiving systemic immunosuppression were excluded from the trial. Peripheral blood for TCR sequencing was collected from all dose cohorts at baseline, on cycle 4 day 1, and on cycle 7 day 1. The samples were taken from a phase I, first-in-human, multicenter, open-label dose-escalation trial of ivuxolimab. Adults with locally advanced or metastatic melanoma, renal cell, hepatocellular, or head and neck squamous cell carcinoma were enrolled in the trial. Before TCR sequencing, CD4+ T cells and CD8+ T cells were sorted from peripheral blood as separate populations.

This clone occurred a few times. What antigen it recognizes has not been identified. The sample holds no much larger clone one base away, and base qualities are not on file. In the same sample, other DNA sequences code for this CDR3. Genomic DNA was extracted from sorted cells for sequencing of the TCRbeta CDR3 region. The immunoSEQ Assay was used to sequence the TCRbeta CDR3 regions. What TCRdb holds here is the immuneACCESS table cut down to in-frame rearrangements. Part of the clones is not present; checked against another copy, under half of the missing clones reflect an unresolved V gene, and the others are unexplained. The sample data list 100,000 to 150,000 clones, and just under 95% of these were observed just once. The ten top clones hold 0.7% to 0.9% of the sample. Summary of the overall study and its limitations: On average, CD8+ T cells showed more expanded clones than CD4+ T cells after ivuxolimab. At doses of 0.1 to 3.0 mg/kg, clonal expansion of both CD4+ and CD8+ blood T cells was observed from baseline to week 6. In the 0.1-3.0 mg/kg groups, partial responders had among the lowest normalized peripheral clonal expansion, particularly in CD8+ T cells. Low levels of normalized T-cell clonal expansion were also seen in some patients who did not respond. The antigen specificity of the clonally expanded peripheral T cells was not determined.

This sequence originates from an adult with an advanced solid tumor such as melanoma, head and neck, liver or kidney cancer. The sequence joins TRBV11-3 to TRBJ2-7; D gene: possibly TRBD2, on 5 matching bases. The sequencing here drew on CD4+ or CD8+ T cells sorted from blood, taken in a trial of the OX40 agonist ivuxolimab. CDR3 loop: CASSPRGSSYEQYF. Read as DNA, the sequence is TGTGCCAGCAGCCCCCGGGGTAGTAGCTACGAGCAGTACTTC.